This T cell receptor beta chain was obtained from a study of breast tumors, draining lymph nodes, adjacent tissues. Per the germline V gene, CDR1 is DFQATT and CDR2 is SNEGSKA (reference sequence). With V trimmed by 6 bases and J by 6 bases, 9 bases remained unmatched. The CDR3 runs to 13 residues. TCRdb re-derived calls from the multiplex PCR reads in MiXCR, one entry per CDR3 protein. The table includes about 200,000 distinct CDR3 sequences, roughly 29% detected once. Axillary draining lymph nodes of breast cancer patients supplied the node samples. The receptor comes from a female donor with breast cancer. Some clones in this sample may be carry-over from other donors' samples. This chain joins TRBV20-1 and TRBJ2-5; 8 nucleotides match TRBD1. The sample consisted of axillary lymph node tissue. This CDR3 reads CSASRDRLKTQYF. As DNA, the CDR3 is TGCAGTGCGTCACGGGACAGGCTGAAGACCCAGTACTTC.